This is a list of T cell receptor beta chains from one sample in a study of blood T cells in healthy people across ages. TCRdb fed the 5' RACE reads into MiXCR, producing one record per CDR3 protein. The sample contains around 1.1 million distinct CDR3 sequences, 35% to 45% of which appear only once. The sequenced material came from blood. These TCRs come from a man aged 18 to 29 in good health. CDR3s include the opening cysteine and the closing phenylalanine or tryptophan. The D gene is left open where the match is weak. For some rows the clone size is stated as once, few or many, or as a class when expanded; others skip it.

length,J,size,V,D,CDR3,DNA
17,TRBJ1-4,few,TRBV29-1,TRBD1,CSVGGTGGVGSNEKLFF,TGCAGCGTTGGCGGGACAGGGGGCGTAGGGAGTAATGAAAAACTGTTTTTT
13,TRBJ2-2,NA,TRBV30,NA,CAWKAGNTGELFF,TGTGCCTGGAAGGCAGGAAACACCGGGGAGCTGTTTTTT
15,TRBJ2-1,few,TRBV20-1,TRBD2,CSAAILAGGPVEQFF,TGCAGTGCTGCAATACTAGCGGGGGGGCCGGTTGAGCAGTTCTTC
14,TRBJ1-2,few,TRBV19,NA,CATTLSGSNYGYTF,TGTGCCACCACCCTTTCGGGCAGTAACTATGGCTACACCTTC
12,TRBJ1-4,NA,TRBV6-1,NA,CASSEVGEKLFF,TGTGCCAGCAGTGAAGTGGGTGAAAAACTGTTTTTT
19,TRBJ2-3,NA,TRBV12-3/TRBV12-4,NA,CASSPKWINSAPSTDTQYF,TGTGCCAGCAGTCCCAAATGGATCAATAGCGCTCCTAGCACAGATACGCAGTATTTT
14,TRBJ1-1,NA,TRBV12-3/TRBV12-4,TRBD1,CASRTGNLNTEAFF,TGTGCCAGCAGGACAGGGAACCTGAACACTGAAGCTTTCTTT
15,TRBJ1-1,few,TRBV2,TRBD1,CASKIGGVVNTEAFF,TGTGCCAGCAAAATAGGGGGCGTCGTGAACACTGAAGCTTTCTTT
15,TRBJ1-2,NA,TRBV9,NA,CASSGTGPTNYGYTF,TGTGCCAGCAGCGGTACGGGACCTACCAACTATGGCTACACCTTC
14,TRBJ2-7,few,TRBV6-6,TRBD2,CASSYSRGGYEQYF,TGTGCCAGCAGTTACTCGAGGGGAGGGTACGAGCAGTACTTC
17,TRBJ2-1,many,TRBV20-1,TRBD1,CSARQGEGTRGRNEQFF,TGCAGTGCAAGACAGGGCGAGGGCACACGGGGTCGCAATGAGCAGTTCTTC
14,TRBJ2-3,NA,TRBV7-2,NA,CASSLGLKPDTQYF,TGTGCCAGCAGCTTAGGGCTAAAACCAGATACGCAGTATTTT
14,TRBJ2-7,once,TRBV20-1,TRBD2,CSTQRTSGVSEQYF,TGCAGTACCCAAAGGACTAGCGGGGTAAGCGAGCAGTACTTC
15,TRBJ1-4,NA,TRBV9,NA,CASSVAGGYNEKLFF,TGTGCCAGCAGCGTAGCGGGGGGATATAATGAAAAACTGTTTTTT
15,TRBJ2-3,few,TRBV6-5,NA,CASSSGLYSTDTQYF,TGTGCCAGCAGTTCCGGGCTATACAGCACAGATACGCAGTATTTT
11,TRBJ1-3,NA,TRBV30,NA,CAWTPGNTIYF,TGTGCCTGGACCCCTGGAAACACCATATATTTT
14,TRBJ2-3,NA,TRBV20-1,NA,CSVMDRASTDTQYF,TGCAGTGTTATGGACAGAGCAAGCACAGATACGCAGTATTTT
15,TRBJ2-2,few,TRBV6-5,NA,CASSLDTSNTGELFF,TGTGCCAGCAGTCTCGACACCTCGAACACCGGGGAGCTGTTTTTT
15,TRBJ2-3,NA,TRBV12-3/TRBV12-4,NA,CASSSQFLYTDTQYF,TGTGCCAGCAGTTCGCAGTTTCTCTACACAGATACGCAGTATTTT
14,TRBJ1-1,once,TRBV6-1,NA,CASREVGQNTEAFF,TGTGCCAGCAGGGAAGTGGGACAGAACACTGAAGCTTTCTTT
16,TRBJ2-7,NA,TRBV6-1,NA,CASSKGGPPASNEQYF,TGTGCCAGCAGTAAAGGCGGGCCTCCGGCGTCCAACGAGCAGTACTTC
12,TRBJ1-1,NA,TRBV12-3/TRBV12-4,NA,CASYWGTAEAFF,TGTGCCAGTTACTGGGGTACCGCTGAAGCTTTCTTT
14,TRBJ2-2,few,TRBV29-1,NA,CSVGGAPNTGELFF,TGCAGCGTTGGTGGGGCCCCGAACACCGGGGAGCTGTTTTTT
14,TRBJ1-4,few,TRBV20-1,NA,CSAPTQGRGEKLFF,TGCAGTGCGCCGACACAGGGAAGGGGTGAAAAACTGTTTTTT
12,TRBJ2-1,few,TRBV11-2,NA,CASSLISNEQFF,TGTGCCAGCAGCTTGATTTCTAATGAGCAGTTCTTC
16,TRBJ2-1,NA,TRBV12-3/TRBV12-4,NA,CASSLSMGGQYNEQFF,TGTGCCAGCAGTTTATCCATGGGGGGCCAGTACAATGAGCAGTTCTTC
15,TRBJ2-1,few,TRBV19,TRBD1,CASSIRQGSYNEQFF,TGTGCCAGTAGTATTAGACAGGGGAGCTACAATGAGCAGTTCTTC
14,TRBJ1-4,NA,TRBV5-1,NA,CASSLGRDGEKLFF,TGCGCCAGCAGCTTGGGGAGGGACGGTGAAAAACTGTTTTTT
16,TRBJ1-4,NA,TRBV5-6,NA,CASSPRWGARGEKLFF,TGTGCCAGCAGCCCCAGGTGGGGGGCGAGGGGTGAAAAACTGTTTTTT
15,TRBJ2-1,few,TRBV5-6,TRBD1,CASSSDRARYNERFF,TGTGCCAGCAGCTCGGACAGGGCGCGCTACAATGAGCGGTTCTTC
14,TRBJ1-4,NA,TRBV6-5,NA,CASSYAHRNEKLFF,TGTGCCAGCAGTTATGCGCACCGTAATGAAAAACTGTTTTTT
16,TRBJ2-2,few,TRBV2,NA,CASSKLAVANTGELFF,TGTGCCAGCAGCAAACTAGCTGTAGCGAACACCGGGGAGCTGTTTTTT
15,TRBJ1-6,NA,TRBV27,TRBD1,CASSSPSGGWRSLHF,TGTGCCAGCAGTTCCCCATCAGGGGGCTGGAGGTCCCTCCACTTT
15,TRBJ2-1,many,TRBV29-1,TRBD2,CSAAGLAGVRNEQFF,TGCAGCGCTGCGGGACTAGCGGGGGTAAGAAATGAGCAGTTCTTC
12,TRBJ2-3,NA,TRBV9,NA,CASSKTRDTQYF,TGTGCCAGCAGCAAGACACGAGATACGCAGTATTTT
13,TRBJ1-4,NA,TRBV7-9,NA,CASHPSGLGKLFF,TGTGCCAGTCACCCCTCTGGTCTCGGAAAACTGTTTTTT
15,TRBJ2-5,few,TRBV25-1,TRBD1,CASSELDRDQETQYF,TGTGCCAGCAGTGAATTGGACAGGGACCAAGAGACCCAGTACTTC
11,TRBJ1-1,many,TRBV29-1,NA,CSATGTPEAFF,TGCAGCGCAACCGGGACCCCTGAAGCTTTCTTT
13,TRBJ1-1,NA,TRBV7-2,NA,CASSLGWRFEAFF,TGTGCCAGCAGCTTAGGTTGGCGCTTTGAAGCTTTCTTT